This TCR beta chain was captured in a study of shared clonotypes between healthy human individuals. V gave up 2 bases and J gave up 6 bases, with 7 bases separating them. The germline V gene encodes CDR1 MDHEN and CDR2 SYDVKM. This CDR3 region has 12 residues. Profiling relied on immunoSEQ multiplex PCR, and the TCRdb table lists in-frame clones only, not all of them. Seen here are about 2.5 million clones, just under 95% observed once, and the top ten hold about 0.41%. The chain employs TRBV28 and TRBJ1-1; D ambiguous. Sample: naive CD4+ T cells from PBMCs. This sample's subset: CD45RA+ positively selected. The clonotype was recovered from a young man in good health. Some clones in this sample may be carry-over from other donors' samples. The CDR3 reads CASSLNDAEAFF. The DNA of the CDR3 is TGTGCCAGCAGTTTAAACGATGCTGAAGCTTTCTTT.